What follows are 18 T cell receptor beta chains derived from one specimen sequenced in a study of shared clonotypes between healthy human individuals. TCRdb keeps only in-frame clones here, not all; method: immunoSEQ multiplex PCR. The sample consists of nearly 750,000 clones, roughly 72% of them appearing once. Sequencing input: memory CD4+ T cells sorted from blood. Subset noted: CD45RA-negative fraction. These receptors were obtained from a woman under 40 in good health.

The chain combines TRBV28 with TRBJ1-1, with unresolved D. The CDR3 loop spans 14 amino acids. V lost 10 bases and J 0 bases, leaving 15 bases between the germline ends. Germline V lookup: CDR1 MDHEN, CDR2 SYDVKM. This CDR3 reads CATKGFQMNTEAFF. CDR3 nucleotide sequence: TGTGCCACCAAGGGTTTCCAAATGAACACTGAAGCTTTCTTT.

J is TRBJ2-3 and V is TRBV19, with D possibly matching TRBD2 (6 bases). The CDR3 is 14 residues long. The V end lost 7 bases, the J end lost 0 bases, and 11 bases lay between the germline ends. Germline loops: CDR1 LNHDA, CDR2 SQIVND (reference sequence). CDR3 region: CASTPGASTDTQYF. The CDR3 nucleotides are TGTGCCAGTACTCCGGGAGCTAGCACAGATACGCAGTATTTT.

The chain links TRBV19 to TRBJ2-3, with 8 nucleotides matching TRBD1. This CDR3 spans 14 amino acids. The V and J ends lost 6 bases and 5 bases, in that order; junction bases with no gene match: 7. Germline loops: CDR1 LNHDA, CDR2 SQIVND (reference sequence). The CDR3 coding sequence is TGTGCCAGTAGAAGTGACAGGGGAGGAGATACGCAGTATTTT. Amino acids: CASRSDRGGDTQYF.

This clone was counted once. The V and J genes are TRBV18 and TRBJ1-4; perhaps TRBD1 as D (6 bases). Germline V gene data show CDR1 as KGHSH and CDR2 as LQKENI. The V gene lost 8 bases and the J gene lost 5 bases, with 9 bases spanning the gap. CDR3 length equals 12 residues. The CDR3 coding sequence is TGTGCCAGCGGACAGCGCAATGAAAAACTGTTTTTT. Its protein is CASGQRNEKLFF.

This clone has just a few counts. The same CDR3 also results from other DNA sequences found in this sample. The DNA of the CDR3 is TGTGCCAGCAGTCTCGGGATCTACGAGCAGTACTTC. Translating gives CASSLGIYEQYF. The chain couples TRBV28 to TRBJ2-7, with a weak D call TRBD2 (5 bases). Germline CDR1 is MDHEN and CDR2 is SYDVKM. CDR3 length: 12 amino acids. Trimming removed 5 bases at V and 3 bases at J, with 8 bases between.

The chain has TRBV28 and TRBJ2-5; 8 nucleotides agree with TRBD2. The CDR3 has 15 amino acids. The ends lost 6 bases at V and 4 bases at J; junction bases unmatched: 10. Germline V lookup: CDR1 MDHEN, CDR2 SYDVKM. This CDR3 is CASRGSGLAGETQYF. In nucleotides, the CDR3 is TGTGCCAGCAGGGGGTCTGGGCTAGCGGGAGAGACCCAGTACTTC.

CDR3 amino acids: CASRRLAGVGEQFF. For the CDR3, the DNA is TGTGCCAGCAGACGACTAGCGGGAGTCGGGGAGCAGTTCTTC. This chain uses TRBV2 with TRBJ2-1; 12 bases match TRBD2. There are 14 residues in the CDR3. Germline assignment: CDR1 SNHLY and CDR2 FYNNEI. Trimming at V came to 6 bases and at J to 10 bases, leaving 7 bases not matched to a gene.

The V gene is TRBV19, the J gene TRBJ2-7; D ambiguous. This CDR3 has 15 amino acids. The germline V gene encodes CDR1 LNHDA and CDR2 SQIVND (reference sequence). V lost 3 bases to trimming and J lost 1 base, with 13 bases between them. In DNA, the CDR3 is TGTGCCAGTAGTATTCGGTCGGGCGAATCCTACGAGCAGTACTTC. This gives the protein CASSIRSGESYEQYF.

The chain joins TRBV25-1 to TRBJ2-7; 13 bases are a match to TRBD2. Per the germline V gene, CDR1 is MGHDK and CDR2 is SYGVNS. V was pared by 6 bases and J by 0 bases, with 5 bases of the junction left unmatched. The CDR3 is made up of 16 amino acids. CDR3 DNA sequence: TGTGCCAGCAGCGTGGGACTAGCGGGGAGCTCCTACGAGCAGTACTTC. As protein: CASSVGLAGSSYEQYF.

The rearrangement uses TRBV19 and TRBJ1-1, with D maybe TRBD1 (5 bases). Trimming took 4 bases from V and 4 from J, leaving 10 bases between them. The CDR3 loop spans 13 amino acids. The germline CDR1 and CDR2 sequences are LNHDA and SQIVND (reference sequence). The CDR3 protein is CASSRDGGTEAFF. The CDR3 DNA sequence: TGTGCCAGTAGTAGGGACGGAGGCACTGAAGCTTTCTTT.

This clone was detected once. The CDR3 is CASSEREDSPLHF. DNA for the CDR3: TGTGCCAGCAGTGAGAGGGAGGACTCACCCCTCCACTTT. The chain has TRBV6-1 and TRBJ1-6; D is undetermined. CDR3 size: 13 residues. CDR1 MNHNS and CDR2 SASEGT come from the germline V gene. V shed 3 bases and J shed 10 bases, with 10 bases lying between them.

Turning to this clone: A far larger clone is a single base away, which makes a read error likely. The rearrangement uses TRBV6-1 and TRBJ2-2, with D maybe TRBD2 (6 bases). This CDR3 has 13 residues. In germline, CDR1 is MNHNS, CDR2 SASEGT. V lost 6 bases and J lost 1, with 6 bases in between. The CDR3 sequence is CASRRENTGELFF. The CDR3 nucleotides read TGTGCCAGCAGGCGGGAGAACACCGGGGAGCTGTTTTTT.

The CDR3 DNA sequence: TGTGCCAGTAGTAAGTCCGGGACACTGAACCCCTACGAGCAGTACTTC. As protein: CASSKSGTLNPYEQYF. The genes are TRBV19 and TRBJ2-7; TRBD1 is a possible D gene (6 bases). This CDR3 has 16 amino acids. Looked up from germline, CDR1 is LNHDA and CDR2 is SQIVND (reference sequence). The V and J ends lost 4 bases and 2 bases respectively, with 18 bases between them.

The CDR3 spells CASSDLDRGTYEQYF. In DNA form, the CDR3 reads TGCGCCAGCAGTGATTTGGACAGGGGGACCTACGAGCAGTACTTC. The chain couples TRBV10-2 to TRBJ2-7; 10 bases are a match to TRBD1. This CDR3 is 15 amino acids long. Unmatched junction bases numbered 4, after V lost 3 bases and J lost 2 bases. Germline V lookup: CDR1 WSHSY, CDR2 SAAADI.

CDR3 DNA sequence: TGTGCCAGCAGCTCAGGTCAGGGAAACACCATATATTTT. The encoded protein is CASSSGQGNTIYF. This sequence joins TRBV7-2 and TRBJ1-3; D not resolved. V was pared by 4 bases and J by 4 bases, with 8 bases between. The CDR3 length is 13 residues. CDR1 is SGHTA, CDR2 FQGNSA, per germline.

The V and J genes are TRBV19 and TRBJ2-7; TRBD1 matches 12 bases. CDR3 size: 15 residues. V gave up 6 bases and J gave up 2 bases; unmatched junction bases: 5. The germline V gene has CDR1 LNHDA and CDR2 SQIVND (reference sequence). The CDR3 protein is CASRRGQGAAYEQYF. DNA for the CDR3: TGTGCCAGTAGACGGGGACAGGGGGCTGCCTACGAGCAGTACTTC.

J is TRBJ2-1 and V is TRBV27, with 9 bases fitting TRBD2. Trimming removed 7 bases from V and 4 bases from J; junction bases left unmatched: 8. Per germline, CDR1 MNHEY and CDR2 SMNVEV (reference sequence). There are 15 residues in the CDR3. CDR3 amino acids: CASTTRTSEYNEQFF. CDR3 bases: TGTGCCAGCACCACCCGGACTAGCGAGTACAATGAGCAGTTCTTC.

Regarding this clone: This may arise from a read error, as a much more abundant clone is one base away. The sample holds other DNA sequences that translate to the same CDR3. The chain recombines TRBV7-9 with TRBJ1-1, with D possibly being TRBD1 (5 bases). There are 13 residues in the CDR3. Germline V gene data show CDR1 as SEHNR and CDR2 as FQNEAQ (reference sequence). Between the trimmed V and J ends, which lost 2 bases and 1 base, there was a span of 5 bases. The CDR3 DNA follows: TGTGCCAGCAGCTTACAGGGGAACACTGAAGCTTTCTTT. Amino acid sequence: CASSLQGNTEAFF. Full variable domain (remainder filled in from reference TRBV7-9 and TRBJ1-1): DTGVSQNPRHKITKRGQNVTFRCDPISEHNRLYWYRQTLGQGPEFLTYFQNEAQLEKSRLLSDRFSAERPKGSFSTLEIQRTEQGDSAMYLCASSLQGNTEAFFGQGTRLTVV.